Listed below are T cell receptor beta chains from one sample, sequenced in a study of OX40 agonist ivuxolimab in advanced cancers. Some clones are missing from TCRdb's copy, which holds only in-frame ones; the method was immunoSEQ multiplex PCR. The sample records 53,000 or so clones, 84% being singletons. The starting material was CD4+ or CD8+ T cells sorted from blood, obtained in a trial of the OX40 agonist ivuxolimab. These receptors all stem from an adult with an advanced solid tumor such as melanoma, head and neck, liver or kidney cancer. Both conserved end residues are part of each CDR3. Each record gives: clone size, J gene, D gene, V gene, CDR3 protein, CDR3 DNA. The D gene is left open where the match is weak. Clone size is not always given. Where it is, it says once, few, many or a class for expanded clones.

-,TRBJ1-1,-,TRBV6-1,CASSGRMNTEAFF,TGTGCCAGCAGTGGGAGGATGAACACTGAAGCTTTCTTT
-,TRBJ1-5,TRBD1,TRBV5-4,CASSPGQGGNQPQHF,TGTGCCAGCAGCCCAGGACAGGGTGGCAATCAGCCCCAGCATTTT
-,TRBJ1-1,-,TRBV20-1,CSATPNTEAFF,TGCAGTGCTACCCCGAACACTGAAGCTTTCTTT
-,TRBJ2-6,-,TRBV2,CASSSSSGANVLTF,TGTGCCAGCAGTTCGTCCTCTGGGGCCAACGTCCTGACTTTC
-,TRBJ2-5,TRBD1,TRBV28,CASSPTGTGAKTQYF,TGTGCCAGCAGTCCAACCGGGACAGGGGCCAAGACCCAGTACTTC
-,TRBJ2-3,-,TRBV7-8,CASHRRGRADTQYF,TGTGCCAGCCACCGCAGGGGCAGGGCAGATACGCAGTATTTT
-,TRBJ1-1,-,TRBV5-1,CASSLDMGRTEAFF,TGCGCCAGCAGCTTGGACATGGGGAGAACTGAAGCTTTCTTT
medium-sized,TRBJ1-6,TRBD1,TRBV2,CASSGWFRWEKARTGGDSPLHF,TGTGCCAGCAGTGGTTGGTTTCGTTGGGAAAAAGCCCGGACAGGGGGAGATTCACCCCTCCACTTT
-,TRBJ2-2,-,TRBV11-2,CASSLGWPRTGELFF,TGTGCCAGCAGCTTAGGGTGGCCGAGAACCGGGGAGCTGTTTTTT
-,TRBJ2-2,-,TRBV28,CASLNGGAPTGELFF,TGTGCCAGCCTGAATGGAGGGGCCCCCACCGGGGAGCTGTTTTTT
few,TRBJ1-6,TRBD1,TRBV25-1,CASRASGTGGGSPLHF,TGTGCCAGCAGAGCTTCCGGGACAGGGGGCGGGTCACCCCTCCACTTT
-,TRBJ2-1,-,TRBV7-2,CASSARRVNEQFF,TGTGCCAGCAGCGCAAGGAGGGTAAATGAGCAGTTCTTC
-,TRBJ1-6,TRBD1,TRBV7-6,CASSLSRDSNSPLHF,TGTGCCAGCAGTTTGAGCCGGGACAGTAATTCACCCCTCCACTTT
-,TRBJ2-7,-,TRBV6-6,CASSSLHTGAYEQYF,TGTGCCAGCAGTTCCCTCCACACCGGGGCCTACGAGCAGTACTTC
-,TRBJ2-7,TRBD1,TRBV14,CASSPGTGHYEQYF,TGTGCCAGCAGCCCCGGGACAGGTCACTACGAGCAGTACTTC
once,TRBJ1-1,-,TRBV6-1,CASSEKGQNTEAFF,TGTGCCAGCAGTGAGAAGGGCCAGAACACTGAAGCTTTCTTT
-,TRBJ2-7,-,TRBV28,CASKGGGLVYEQYF,TGTGCCAGCAAAGGAGGGGGCCTCGTCTACGAGCAGTACTTC
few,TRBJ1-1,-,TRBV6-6,CASSYSTEGTEAFF,TGTGCCAGCAGTTACTCGACGGAGGGCACTGAAGCTTTCTTT
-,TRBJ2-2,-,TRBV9,CASSVGLNANTGELFF,TGTGCCAGCAGCGTAGGGCTAAACGCGAACACCGGGGAGCTGTTTTTT
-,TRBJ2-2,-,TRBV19,CASSIDGGKNTGELFF,TGTGCCAGTAGTATAGATGGAGGGAAGAACACCGGGGAGCTGTTTTTT
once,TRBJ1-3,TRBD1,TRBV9,CASSVDGQGPRSGNTIYF,TGTGCCAGCAGCGTAGACGGACAGGGACCTCGCTCTGGAAACACCATATATTTT
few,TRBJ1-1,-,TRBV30,CAWAEWSTNTEAFF,TGTGCCTGGGCAGAATGGTCGACGAACACTGAAGCTTTCTTT
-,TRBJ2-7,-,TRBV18,CASSLDVSSYEQYF,TGTGCCAGCTCTCTCGACGTTAGCTCCTACGAGCAGTACTTC
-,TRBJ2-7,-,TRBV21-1,CASSKVGPPYGRAAYEQYF,TGTGCCAGCAGCAAAGTTGGGCCTCCTTACGGGAGGGCTGCCTACGAGCAGTACTTC
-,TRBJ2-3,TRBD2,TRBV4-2,CASSRGASGGAADTQYF,TGTGCCAGCAGCCGTGGCGCTAGCGGGGGGGCCGCCGATACGCAGTATTTT
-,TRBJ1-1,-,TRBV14,CASSQSGTEAFF,TGTGCCAGCAGCCAGTCAGGCACTGAAGCTTTCTTT
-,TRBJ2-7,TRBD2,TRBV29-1,CSVEPTSGSDEQYF,TGCAGCGTTGAACCGACTAGCGGGAGTGACGAGCAGTACTTC
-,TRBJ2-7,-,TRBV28,CASRSGQPYEQYF,TGTGCCAGCAGATCGGGACAACCCTACGAGCAGTACTTC
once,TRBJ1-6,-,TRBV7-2,CASSLEVGRPDSPLHF,TGTGCCAGCAGCTTAGAGGTGGGGCGCCCGGATTCACCCCTCCACTTT
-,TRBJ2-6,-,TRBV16,CASSQRGSGANVLTF,TGTGCCAGCAGCCAGAGAGGCTCTGGGGCCAACGTCCTGACTTTC
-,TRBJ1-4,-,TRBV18,CASSSQGSEKLFF,TGTGCCAGCTCCTCGCAGGGATCCGAAAAACTGTTTTTT
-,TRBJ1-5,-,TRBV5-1,CASSFSGQNQPQHF,TGCGCCAGCAGCTTCTCGGGACAAAATCAGCCCCAGCATTTT
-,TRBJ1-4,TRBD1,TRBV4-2,CASSQGDRGTTNEKLFF,TGTGCCAGCAGCCAAGGGGACAGGGGAACAACTAATGAAAAACTGTTTTTT
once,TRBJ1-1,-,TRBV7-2,CASNQNTEAFF,TGTGCCAGCAACCAGAACACTGAAGCTTTCTTT
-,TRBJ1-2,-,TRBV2,CASSEAGIGGSSGYTF,TGTGCCAGCAGTGAAGCGGGGATAGGGGGGAGCAGTGGCTACACCTTC
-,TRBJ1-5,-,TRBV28,CASSPPSDRSNQPQHF,TGTGCCAGCAGTCCACCTTCGGACAGAAGCAATCAGCCCCAGCATTTT
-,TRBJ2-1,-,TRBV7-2,CASSLASYNEQFF,TGTGCCAGCAGCTTAGCTAGTTACAATGAGCAGTTCTTC
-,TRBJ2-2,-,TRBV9,CASSFIQGSGELFF,TGTGCCAGCAGCTTTATACAGGGATCCGGGGAGCTGTTTTTT
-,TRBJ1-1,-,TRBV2,CASSVTGNTEAFF,TGTGCCAGCAGTGTAACAGGTAACACTGAAGCTTTCTTT
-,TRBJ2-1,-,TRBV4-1,CASSQDRGSYNEQFF,TGCGCCAGCAGCCAAGACAGGGGCTCCTACAATGAGCAGTTCTTC
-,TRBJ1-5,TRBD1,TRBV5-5,CASSLGEGAGQPQHF,TGTGCCAGCAGCTTGGGGGAGGGGGCAGGGCAGCCCCAGCATTTT
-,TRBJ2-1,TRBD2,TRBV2,CASFGTSGNNEQFF,TGTGCCAGCTTTGGGACTAGCGGTAACAATGAGCAGTTCTTC
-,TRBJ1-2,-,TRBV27,CASRYRENYGYTF,TGTGCCAGCAGATACAGGGAGAACTATGGCTACACCTTC
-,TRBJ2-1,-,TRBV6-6,CASSPGTPFSEQFF,TGTGCCAGCAGTCCCGGGACCCCCTTCAGTGAGCAGTTCTTC
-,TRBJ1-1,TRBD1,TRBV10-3,CAISEQGDSLNAFF,TGTGCCATTAGTGAACAGGGGGATTCATTGAATGCTTTCTTT
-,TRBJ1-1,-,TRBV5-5,CASSLGWGSRNTEAFF,TGTGCCAGCAGCTTGGGGTGGGGAAGCCGGAACACTGAAGCTTTCTTT
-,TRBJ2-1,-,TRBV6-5,CASSGHGVALNEQFF,TGTGCCAGCAGCGGTCATGGGGTCGCCCTCAATGAGCAGTTCTTC
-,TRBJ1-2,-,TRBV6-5,CASSYSPTGGYTF,TGTGCCAGCAGTTACTCTCCTACCGGGGGCTACACCTTC
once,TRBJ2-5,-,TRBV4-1,CASSQESARLGTQYF,TGCGCCAGCAGCCAAGAATCGGCCAGGTTAGGGACCCAGTACTTC
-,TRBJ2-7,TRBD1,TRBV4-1,CASSQNTGTALTNSYEQYF,TGCGCCAGCAGCCAAAATACCGGGACAGCCTTAACCAACTCCTACGAGCAGTACTTC
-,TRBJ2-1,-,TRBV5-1,CASRPDGTRNEQFF,TGCGCCAGCAGACCCGATGGTACCCGGAATGAGCAGTTCTTC
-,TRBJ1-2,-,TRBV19,CASAGTANNYGYTF,TGTGCCAGTGCCGGGACGGCCAATAACTATGGCTACACCTTC
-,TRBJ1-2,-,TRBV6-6,CASSPDRTSPYGYTF,TGTGCCAGCAGTCCAGACAGGACCTCTCCCTATGGCTACACCTTC
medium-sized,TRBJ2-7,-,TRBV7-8,CASTLEGVVAYPYEQYF,TGTGCCAGCACCCTAGAAGGGGTTGTAGCGTACCCCTACGAGCAGTACTTC
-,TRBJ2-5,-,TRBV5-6,CASSLGQVGLETQYF,TGTGCCAGCAGCTTAGGGCAGGTTGGATTGGAGACCCAGTACTTC
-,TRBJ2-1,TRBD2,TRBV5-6,CASSSTERGINNEQFF,TGTGCCAGCAGCTCTACGGAGCGGGGGATAAACAATGAGCAGTTCTTC
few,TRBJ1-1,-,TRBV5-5,CASSLAVAGTEAFF,TGTGCCAGCAGCTTGGCAGTCGCAGGGACTGAAGCTTTCTTT
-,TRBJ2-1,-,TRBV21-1,CASSKGKREWGEQFF,TGTGCCAGCAGCAAAGGTAAGCGGGAGTGGGGTGAGCAGTTCTTC
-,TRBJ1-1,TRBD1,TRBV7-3,CASSPGGFGLAFF,TGTGCCAGCAGCCCAGGGGGCTTCGGGTTAGCTTTCTTT